The entry below gives a single T cell receptor (beta chain) sequence along with its context. This CDR3 is 13 amino acids long. Trimming removed 5 bases from V and 3 bases from J, with 11 bases in between. Germline V CDR1 and CDR2: MDHEN, SYDVKM. These data belong to a study of blood T cell repertoires in COVID-19. For the study at large: Spain, Italy and the United States supplied samples that represented acute and convalescent COVID-19.

Here immunoSEQ multiplex PCR was the method, and the copy in TCRdb shows in-frame clones only, minus some. The repertoire holds 200,000 to 250,000 clones, with approximately 80% as singletons. The chain joins TRBV28 to TRBJ2-7; maybe TRBD1 (6 bases). Sequencing was done on a sample of peripheral blood. The sequence came from an elderly woman with acute or convalescent COVID-19. The CDR3 loop reads CASSRTAYYEQYF. CDR3 nucleotide sequence: TGTGCCAGCAGTCGGACAGCCTACTACGAGCAGTACTTC. Using reference TRBV28 and TRBJ2-7 for the parts outside the CDR3, the full variable domain is DVKVTQSSRYLVKRTGEKVFLECVQDMDHENMFWYRQDPGLGLRLIYFSYDVKMKEKGDIPEGYSVSREKKERFSLILESASTNQTSMYLCASSRTAYYEQYFGPGTRLTVT.